This T cell receptor (beta chain) was profiled in a study of vaccination effects on CD4 cells after COVID-19. Study results and caveats: Infection-derived and vaccine-derived clones contracted markedly late after vaccination.

The table lists this clone with a few counts. Its antigen is currently unknown. Assay: immunoSEQ multiplex PCR; the TCRdb copy retains only in-frame clones and omits some. The sample has about 51,000 clones; approximately 74% are singletons. Isolation of CD4+ T cells took place after about ten days of culture. Trimming stripped 0 bases from V and 6 bases from J, with 9 bases between. CDR1 is ENHRY, CDR2 SYGVKD, per germline. CDR3 size: 15 residues. The J gene is TRBJ1-6, the V gene TRBV10-3; D unclear. This specimen consisted of CD4+ T cells from PBMCs cultured without peptide, obtained before COVID-19 vaccination. The sequence was obtained from a human donor who had a prior SARS-CoV-2 infection. CDR3 amino acids: CAISESTEGNSPLHF. The CDR3 DNA reads as TGTGCCATCAGTGAGTCTACGGAAGGTAATTCACCCCTCCACTTT.